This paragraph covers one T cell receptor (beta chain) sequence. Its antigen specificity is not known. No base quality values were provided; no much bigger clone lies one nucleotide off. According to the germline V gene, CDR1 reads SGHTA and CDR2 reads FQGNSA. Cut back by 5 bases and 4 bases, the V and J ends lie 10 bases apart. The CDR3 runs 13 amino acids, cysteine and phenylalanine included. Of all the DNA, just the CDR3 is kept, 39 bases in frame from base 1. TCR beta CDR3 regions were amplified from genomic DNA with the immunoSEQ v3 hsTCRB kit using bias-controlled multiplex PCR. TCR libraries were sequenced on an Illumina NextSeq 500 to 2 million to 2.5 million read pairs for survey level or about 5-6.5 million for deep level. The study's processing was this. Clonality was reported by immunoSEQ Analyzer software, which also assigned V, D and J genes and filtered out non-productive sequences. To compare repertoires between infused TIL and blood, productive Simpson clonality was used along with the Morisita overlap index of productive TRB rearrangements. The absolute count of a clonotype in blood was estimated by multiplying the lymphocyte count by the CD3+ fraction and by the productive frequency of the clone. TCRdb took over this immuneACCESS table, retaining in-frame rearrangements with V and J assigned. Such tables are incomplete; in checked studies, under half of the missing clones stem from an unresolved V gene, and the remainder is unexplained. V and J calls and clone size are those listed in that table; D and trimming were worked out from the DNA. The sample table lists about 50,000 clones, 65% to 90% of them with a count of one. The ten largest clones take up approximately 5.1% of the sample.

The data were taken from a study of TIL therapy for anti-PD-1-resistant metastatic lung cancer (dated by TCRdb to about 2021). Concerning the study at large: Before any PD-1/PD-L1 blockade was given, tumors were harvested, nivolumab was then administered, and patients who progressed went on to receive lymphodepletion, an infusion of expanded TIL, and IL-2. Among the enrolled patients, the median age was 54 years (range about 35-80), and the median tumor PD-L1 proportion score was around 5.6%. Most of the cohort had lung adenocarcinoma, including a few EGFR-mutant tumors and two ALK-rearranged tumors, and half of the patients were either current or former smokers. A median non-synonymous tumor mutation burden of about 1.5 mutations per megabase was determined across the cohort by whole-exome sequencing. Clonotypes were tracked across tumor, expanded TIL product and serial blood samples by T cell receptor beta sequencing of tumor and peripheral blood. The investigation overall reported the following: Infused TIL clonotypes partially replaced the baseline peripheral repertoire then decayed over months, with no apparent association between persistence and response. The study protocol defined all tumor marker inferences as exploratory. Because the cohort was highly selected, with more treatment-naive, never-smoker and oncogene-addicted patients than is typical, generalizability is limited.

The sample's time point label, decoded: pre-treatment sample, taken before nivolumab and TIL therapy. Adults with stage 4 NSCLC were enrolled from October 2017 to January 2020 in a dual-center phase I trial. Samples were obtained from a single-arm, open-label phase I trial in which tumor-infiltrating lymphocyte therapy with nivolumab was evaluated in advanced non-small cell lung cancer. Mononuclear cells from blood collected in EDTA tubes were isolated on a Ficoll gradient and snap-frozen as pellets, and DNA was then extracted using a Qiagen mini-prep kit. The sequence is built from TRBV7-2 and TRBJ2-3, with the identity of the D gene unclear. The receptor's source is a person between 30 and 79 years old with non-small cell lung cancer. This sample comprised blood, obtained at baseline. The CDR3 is CASSGMVADTQYF. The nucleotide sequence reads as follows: TGTGCCAGCAGCGGCATGGTGGCAGATACGCAGTATTTT. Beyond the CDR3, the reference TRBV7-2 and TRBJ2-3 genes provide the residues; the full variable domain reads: GAGVSQSPSNKVTEKGKDVELRCDPISGHTALYWYRQSLGQGLEFLIYFQGNSAPDKSGLPSDRFSAERTGGSVSTLTIQRTQQEDSAVYLCASSGMVADTQYFGPGTRLTVL.